Sequencing of this TCR beta chain was carried out in a study of tumor-infiltrating lymphocytes in primary liver carcinoma. Overall study context: Those enrolled were patients of both sexes, who were aged 30 to 69 years. The number of productive TCRbeta reads per sample ranged from roughly 3.5 to 8 million and was similar across tissue types.

Co-extracting RNA and DNA was done with roughly 18-32 mg of unsorted bulk tissue as input. Primary liver carcinoma, confirmed by histopathology, was surgically resected. Enrolled patients were chronically infected with HBV and treatment-naive. The table lists this clonotype with many counts. The CDR3 consists of 16 residues. From germline, CDR1 is SGHNT and CDR2 YYREEE (reference sequence). Losses at the gene ends were 2 bases for V and 1 base for J; bases not matched to a gene: 5. With a constant-region primer, TCR beta cDNA was made from approximately 510 ng of total RNA. Three rounds of nested multiplex PCR with slightly modified ARM-PCR produced TCR beta libraries. Researchers ran the first two PCR rounds for roughly 11 cycles each with TRBV1-TRBV30 forward primers and a C-beta reverse primer. TCRdb processed the multiplex PCR reads anew with MiXCR; each CDR3 protein has one entry. The sample holds about 120,000 distinct CDR3 sequences; less than 75% are singletons and the top ten take about 8%.

The J gene is TRBJ2-1, the V gene TRBV5-4; TRBD2 agrees at 8 bases. The sequence was collected from a woman in her fifties or sixties with primary liver carcinoma and hepatitis B virus infection. The sample was tumor-adjacent normal liver tissue. The DNA of the CDR3 is TGTGCCAGCAGCTTTGGAGCGGGAGTATCCTACAATGAGCAGTTCTTC. As protein: CASSFGAGVSYNEQFF.